This T cell receptor (beta chain) was identified during a study of shared clonotypes between healthy human individuals. Overall study findings and caveats: It was observed that approximately 5% of naive CD4 clonotypes were shared across several donors. Shared clonotypes across all four donors exceeded non-shared ones in generation probability.

Terminally differentiated effector memory CD45RA+ cells were left out of the naive CD8 fraction, which was CD45RO-negative and positively selected for CCR7. Looked up from germline, CDR1 is LNHDA and CDR2 is SQIVND (reference sequence). The CDR3 spans 19 residues. The V and J ends lost 4 bases and 0 bases, in that order; junction bases with no gene match: 16. A single count supports this clone. As yet, its antigen is unknown. Measured with immunoSEQ multiplex PCR; TCRdb has only the in-frame clones, and not every one. The data hold 2 million to 2.5 million clones, with approximately 94% observed a single time.

The sequence was collected from a man younger than 35 in good health. Some clones in this sample may be carry-over from other donors' samples. The specimen was naive CD8+ T cells from PBMCs. The rearrangement joins TRBV19 to TRBJ1-2; TRBD1 aligns across 8 bases. The CDR3: CASSTTHQTGVQSNYGYTF. CDR3 DNA: TGTGCCAGTAGTACAACTCACCAGACAGGGGTACAATCTAACTATGGCTACACCTTC.